Listed below are T cell receptor beta chains from one sample, sequenced in a study of cytomegalovirus exposure and HLA in healthy donors. Using immunoSEQ multiplex PCR, the repertoire was profiled, and TCRdb retains in-frame clones only, with some absent. The sample carries roughly 160,000 clones, approximately 79% recorded once. The specimen was PBMCs. The receptors were sampled from a man aged 40-49 years in good health and CMV-seronegative. Each CDR3 is given with its conserved first and last residue. Fields, in order: D gene, V gene, CDR3 protein. D genes are given only for firm matches.

>NA|TRBV28
CASSLIRSVVAGELFF
>TRBD2|TRBV5-1
CASSLWGSGSGRPYNEQFF
>TRBD2|TRBV6-5
CASSSAGGEQTQYF
>NA|TRBV14
CASSQGLRVKSFAQYF
>NA|TRBV5-6
CASSLSYEKLFF
>NA|TRBV7-2
CASSPLGQETQYF
>NA|TRBV25-1
CASSARGSTDTQYF
>TRBD1|TRBV7-2
CASSQGVNTEAFF
>TRBD2|TRBV7-2
CASSLDVSGRYEQYF
>TRBD1|TRBV19
CASTPGQGEAYGYTF
>NA|TRBV28
CASSLEAPETQYF
>NA|TRBV6-4
CASSDSTQGRYTEAFF
>NA|TRBV28
CASSPLAGLGRETQYF
>TRBD2|TRBV5-4
CASSLFTSGYEQYF
>TRBD2|TRBV9
CASSSPGLGYNEQFF
>TRBD1|TRBV27
CASSFGKGAVTDTQYF
>TRBD2|TRBV4-1
CASSQGAGGQETQYF
>NA|TRBV12-5
CASGLTSEGRGYTF
>NA|TRBV7-9
CASSTTDYSGANVLTF
>TRBD2|TRBV7-9
CSSSSGGFHEQYF
>TRBD2|TRBV14
CASSLLAGAYEQYF
>NA|TRBV6-1
CASSDSTSRYTDTQYF
>NA|TRBV5-1
CASSYLTPDSGNTIYF